These T cell receptor beta chains were read from a single sample in a study of long-term antiretroviral therapy in people with HIV. TCRdb's table, derived via immunoSEQ multiplex PCR, lists solely in-frame clones and lacks some. Of some 28,000 clones in the sample, over 75% were seen once. This specimen consisted of unsorted PBMCs, obtained 1.5 years before starting antiretroviral therapy. The source of these receptors is a man aged 18 to 29 with HIV. CDR3s include the opening cysteine and the closing phenylalanine or tryptophan. A D gene is named only where the DNA matches it firmly. Size is stated for part of the rows, as once, few or many counts, or as a class when the clone is expanded.

.	medium-sized	TRBV4-1	TRBJ1-1	CASSQERGNTEAFF	TGCGCCAGCAGCCAAGAGAGGGGGAACACTGAAGCTTTCTTT
.	.	TRBV28	TRBJ1-1	CASIPRVGTEAFF	TGTGCCAGCATCCCTAGGGTGGGCACTGAAGCTTTCTTT
TRBD2	.	TRBV9	TRBJ2-1	CASSVAGGSGNEQFF	TGTGCCAGCAGCGTAGCGGGGGGAAGCGGGAATGAGCAGTTCTTC
.	.	TRBV19	TRBJ1-2	CASSIAGNDGYGYTF	TGTGCCAGTAGTATTGCGGGGAACGACGGCTATGGCTACACCTTC
.	.	TRBV27	TRBJ1-6	CASSLSHRELGSPLHF	TGTGCCAGCAGTTTATCCCACAGGGAATTAGGCTCACCCCTCCACTTT
.	.	TRBV18	TRBJ1-4	CASSRHVATNEKLFF	TGTGCCAGCTCCCGCCATGTTGCAACTAATGAAAAACTGTTTTTT
.	.	TRBV29-1	TRBJ2-1	CSVEVGRANEQFF	TGCAGCGTTGAAGTTGGCAGGGCCAATGAGCAGTTCTTC
.	few	TRBV30	TRBJ1-6	CAWSFGGGSPLHF	TGTGCCTGGTCCTTTGGGGGCGGATCACCCCTCCACTTT
.	.	TRBV21-1	TRBJ2-7	CASSPQFLRDILLEQYF	TGTGCCAGCAGCCCACAGTTCCTCCGGGACATCCTTCTCGAGCAGTACTTC
TRBD1	once	TRBV27	TRBJ1-2	CASSSAGGATNYGYTF	TGTGCCAGCAGTTCCGCAGGGGGGGCGACTAACTATGGCTACACCTTC
.	.	TRBV15	TRBJ2-1	CATSRDTGVSYNEQFF	TGTGCCACCAGCAGAGATACGGGAGTCTCCTACAATGAGCAGTTCTTC
.	few	TRBV18	TRBJ1-1	CASSQDTTEAFF	TGTGCCAGCTCACAAGACACCACTGAAGCTTTCTTT
.	.	TRBV7-8	TRBJ2-1	CASSLRDNEQFF	TGTGCCAGCAGCTTGAGGGACAATGAGCAGTTCTTC
.	.	TRBV10-3	TRBJ1-5	CAIAEAGNQPQHF	TGTGCCATCGCTGAGGCAGGCAATCAGCCCCAGCATTTT
.	.	TRBV5-5	TRBJ1-3	CASSLSRFSGNTIYF	TGTGCCAGCAGCTTGTCACGTTTCTCTGGAAACACCATATATTTT
.	.	TRBV7-7	TRBJ1-5	CASSLDSNQPQHF	TGTGCTAGCAGCTTAGATAGCAATCAGCCCCAGCATTTT
TRBD2	.	TRBV10-2	TRBJ2-5	CASFRTSGGEMYQETQYF	TGCGCCAGCTTCCGGACTAGCGGGGGGGAAATGTACCAAGAGACCCAGTACTTC
.	.	TRBV4-1	TRBJ2-5	CASSQDPGEGTQYF	TGCGCCAGCAGCCAAGACCCCGGAGAGGGAACCCAGTACTTC
.	.	TRBV27	TRBJ1-2	CASSLRGFQYSTNYGYTF	TGTGCCAGCAGTCTACGGGGGTTCCAGTATTCCACTAACTATGGCTACACCTTC
.	once	TRBV27	TRBJ1-5	CASSFGTGTHGIDQPQHF	TGTGCCAGCAGTTTTGGAACCGGGACTCATGGGATCGATCAGCCCCAGCATTTT
TRBD1	.	TRBV10-3	TRBJ2-7	CAISDSLQGAGEQYF	TGTGCCATCAGTGATTCCTTACAGGGGGCGGGCGAGCAGTACTTC
.	.	TRBV4-3	TRBJ2-2	CASSQGGGLSNTGELFF	TGCGCCAGCAGCCAAGGGGGCGGGCTCTCGAACACCGGGGAGCTGTTTTTT
.	few	TRBV28	TRBJ1-5	CASSPDNYQPQHF	TGTGCCAGCAGTCCAGACAACTACCAGCCCCAGCATTTT
.	.	TRBV30	TRBJ2-3	CAWSPRRSGTTDTQYF	TGTGCCTGGAGTCCTCGTAGGAGCGGGACAACAGATACGCAGTATTTT
.	.	TRBV6-1	TRBJ2-3	CASSEDVGRMGDTQYF	TGTGCCAGCAGTGAAGATGTGGGACGCATGGGAGATACGCAGTATTTT
TRBD2	once	TRBV27	TRBJ2-1	CASSLSPAGGGKFF	TGTGCCAGCAGCCTCAGTCCAGCGGGAGGTGGGAAGTTCTTC
.	.	TRBV7-9	TRBJ1-1	CASSLVRQRNTEAFF	TGTGCCAGCAGCTTAGTCAGGCAGAGAAACACTGAAGCTTTCTTT
TRBD2	.	TRBV27	TRBJ2-1	CASSLGLAGGYNEQFF	TGTGCCAGCAGTTTGGGACTAGCGGGGGGATACAATGAGCAGTTCTTC
.	.	TRBV6-6	TRBJ2-1	CASSDDPYNEQFF	TGTGCCAGCAGTGACGACCCCTACAATGAGCAGTTCTTC
.	.	TRBV9	TRBJ1-2	CASSVVSRADYGYTF	TGTGCCAGCAGCGTAGTATCGAGGGCTGACTATGGCTACACCTTC
.	medium-sized	TRBV14	TRBJ2-7	CASSQVLHGGGLEQYF	TGTGCCAGCAGCCAAGTTCTCCATGGGGGGGGGCTCGAGCAGTACTTC
.	.	TRBV9	TRBJ2-3	CASSVGSDYTDTQYF	TGTGCCAGCAGCGTAGGTTCGGATTATACAGATACGCAGTATTTT
TRBD1	.	TRBV7-8	TRBJ1-2	CASSPTIRTGGFINYGYTF	TGTGCCAGCAGCCCAACGATCAGGACAGGGGGGTTCATTAACTATGGCTACACCTTC
.	.	TRBV9	TRBJ1-6	CASSVYGSGSYNSPLHF	TGTGCCAGCAGCGTATATGGGTCGGGCTCCTATAATTCACCCCTCCACTTT
TRBD2	.	TRBV7-2	TRBJ2-5	CASSSERLAGQETQYF	TGTGCCAGCAGCTCGGAGAGACTAGCGGGGCAAGAGACCCAGTACTTC